The 14 T cell receptor beta chains presented below share a single source sample, sequenced in a study of blood T cells in healthy people across ages. Alongside a J-beta primer mix, a sample-barcoded 5' primer served in a second PCR lasting about 6 to 12 cycles. Each CDR3 protein gets one entry after TCRdb re-called the 5' RACE reads with MiXCR. The sample includes more than 750,000 distinct CDR3 sequences, 25% to 35% seen only once; the top ten take roughly a tenth. These data also featured in a second study, about T cells of mothers and their children.

The specimen was blood. All receptors derive from a middle-aged woman in good health.

This clonotype was seen just once. A much larger clonotype is one base distant, so this may be a read error. Because the CDR3 is missing its conserved closing phenylalanine or tryptophan, this is likely a read error. This chain uses TRBV28 with TRBJ2-7; D remains unclear. From germline, CDR1 is MDHEN and CDR2 SYDVKM. V was pared by 5 bases and J by 2 bases, with 13 bases between. The CDR3 has 14 amino acids. The CDR3 here is CASSPLRVAYEQYL. In nucleotides, the CDR3 is TGTGCCAGCAGTCCCCTACGGGTAGCCTACGAGCAGTACTTA.

Details on this clonotype: Being one base from a much bigger clone, this may be a read error. The chain couples TRBV20-1 to TRBJ2-5, with 8 positions matching TRBD2. The CDR3 covers 16 residues. Germline CDR1 DFQATT, CDR2 SNEGSKA (reference sequence). The CDR3 sequence is CGARRGSGTGKETQYF. CDR3 nucleotide sequence: TGCGGTGCTAGGAGGGGTAGCGGGACCGGAAAAGAGACCCAGTACTTC.

This clonotype was detected many times. The rearrangement joins TRBV10-3 to TRBJ2-5; D may be TRBD1 or TRBD2 (5 bases each). The V gene's germline CDR1 is ENHRY and CDR2 SYGVKD. Trimming removed 0 bases from V and 3 bases from J, with 11 bases in between. This CDR3 region has 15 residues. As DNA, the CDR3 is TGTGCCATCAGTGAGTCGGGGACGGCGAAAGAGACCCAGTACTTC. Residues: CAISESGTAKETQYF.

The chain carries TRBV7-8 and TRBJ2-3, with a tentative D call TRBD2 (5 bases). CDR3 length equals 15 residues. Per the germline V gene, CDR1 is SGHVS and CDR2 is FQNEAQ. Between the trimmed V and J ends, which lost 5 bases and 2 bases, there was a span of 14 bases. CDR3: CASSPGGPYTDTQYF. Written as DNA, the CDR3 is TGTGCCAGCAGCCCGGGCGGGCCTTACACAGATACGCAGTATTTT.

The chain is built from TRBV7-8 and TRBJ1-1, with 9 bases aligning to TRBD1. The CDR3 contains 16 residues. Germline V gives CDR1 SGHVS, CDR2 FQNEAQ. V shed 5 bases and J 3 bases; nucleotides not matched to a gene: 10. CDR3 nucleotides: TGTGCCAGCAGCGGATACAGGGGGCTTGTGGACACTGAAGCTTTCTTT. It translates to CASSGYRGLVDTEAFF.

V gene TRBV7-2 combines with J gene TRBJ2-7; a weak D match, TRBD1 (8 bases). Germline CDR1 and CDR2: SGHTA and FQGNSA. The CDR3 sequence is 13 residues long. V gave up 6 bases and J gave up 5 bases, with 14 bases separating them. The CDR3 DNA is TGTGCCAGCAGGGACAGGGAGGGCAACGAGCAGTACTTC. Translating gives CASRDREGNEQYF.

On this clonotype itself: A much larger clone sits a single nucleotide away, making a read error possible. V and J are TRBV10-3 and TRBJ2-5; no definite D call. The CDR3 is 13 amino acids. CDR1 is ENHRY and CDR2 is SYGVKD in the germline V gene. The CDR3 sequence: CAISEGFQETRYF. CDR3 bases: TGTGCCATCAGTGAGGGGTTTCAAGAGACCCGGTACTTC.

The chain carries TRBV2 and TRBJ2-1; the D gene could be TRBD1 or TRBD2 (6 bases each). Trimming left V 5 bases short and J 8 bases short, with 16 bases between. Per germline, CDR1 SNHLY and CDR2 FYNNEI. The CDR3 contains 14 residues. This chain's CDR3 is CASSTGTLGDEQFF. The CDR3 DNA follows: TGTGCCAGCAGTACAGGGACTTTAGGCGATGAGCAGTTCTTC.

Only a few counts were recorded for this clonotype. The rearrangement uses TRBV20-1 and TRBJ2-7; 8 bases map to TRBD2. The CDR3 has 14 amino acids. The V and J ends lost 6 bases and 6 bases, in that order; junction bases with no gene match: 13. Looked up from germline, CDR1 is DFQATT and CDR2 is SNEGSKA (reference sequence). Here the CDR3 DNA reads TGCAGTGCCCACAGGACGGGGGGGTCGCGCGAGCAGTACTTC. Translating it yields CSAHRTGGSREQYF.

Concerning this clonotype itself: An end of the junction differs from the germline gene, which may be a read error. The chain carries TRBV28 and TRBJ2-3; D uncertain. Germline CDR1 reads MDHEN; CDR2 reads SYDVKM. The CDR3 has 11 residues. This CDR3 reads CASQLADAQYF. The CDR3 DNA reads as TGTGCCAGCCAATTGGCAGATGCGCAGTATTTT.

This chain links TRBV27 with TRBJ2-1; TRBD2 matches at 13 bases. The J call may not be correct, given that the DNA end is closer to TRBJ2-7. The CDR3 consists of 18 residues. CDR1 and CDR2 (germline): MNHEY, SMNVEV (reference sequence). Here the CDR3 reads CASSSTSGGNVAYNEQYF. The CDR3, as DNA: TGTGCCAGCAGTTCGACTAGCGGGGGGAACGTCGCCTACAATGAGCAGTACTTC.

This clonotype was seen a handful of times. The chain has TRBV4-3 and TRBJ1-4; D is perhaps TRBD1 (5 bases). Trimming removed 1 base at V and 4 bases at J, with 7 bases between. CDR1 and CDR2 (germline): LGHNA, YSLEER. The CDR3 length is 14 residues. CDR3 nucleotide sequence: TGCGCCAGCAGCCAAGCGACAGTTAATGAAAAACTGTTTTTT. Its translation: CASSQATVNEKLFF.

This clonotype was picked up many times. The J gene is TRBJ2-3, the V gene TRBV5-6; 8 bases are shared with TRBD1. The V gene end was trimmed by 2 bases and the J gene end by 0 bases; junction bases not matched to a gene: 5. Germline CDR1 reads SGHDT; CDR2 reads YYEEEE. This CDR3 is 16 amino acids long. CDR3 sequence (DNA): TGTGCCAGCAGCTTACTCGGACAGGGAAGCACAGATACGCAGTATTTT. Translated, it gives CASSLLGQGSTDTQYF.

As concerns this clonotype: The conserved phenylalanine or tryptophan normally closing the CDR3 is absent here, so this likely arose from a read error. The chain is built from TRBV5-1 and TRBJ2-5, with 10 bases identical to TRBD2. This CDR3 region has 16 residues. CDR1 SGHRS and CDR2 YFSETQ come from the germline V gene. V dropped 1 base and J dropped 4; count of bases not matched to a gene: 7. The CDR3 loop is CASSLSVAGGSETQYC. The CDR3, as DNA: TGCGCCAGCAGCTTGTCAGTAGCGGGGGGATCAGAGACCCAGTACTGC.